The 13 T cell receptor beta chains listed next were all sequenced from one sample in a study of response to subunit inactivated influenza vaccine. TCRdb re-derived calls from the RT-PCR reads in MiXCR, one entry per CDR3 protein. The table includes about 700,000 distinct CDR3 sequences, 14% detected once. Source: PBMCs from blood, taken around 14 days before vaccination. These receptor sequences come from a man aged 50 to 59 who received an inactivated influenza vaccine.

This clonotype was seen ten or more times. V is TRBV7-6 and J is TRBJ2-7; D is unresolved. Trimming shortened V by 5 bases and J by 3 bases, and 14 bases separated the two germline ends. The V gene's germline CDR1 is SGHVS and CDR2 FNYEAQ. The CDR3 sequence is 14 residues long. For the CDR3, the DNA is TGTGCCAGCAGCCCCCTCGACGGAAGCTACGAGCAGTACTTC. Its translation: CASSPLDGSYEQYF.

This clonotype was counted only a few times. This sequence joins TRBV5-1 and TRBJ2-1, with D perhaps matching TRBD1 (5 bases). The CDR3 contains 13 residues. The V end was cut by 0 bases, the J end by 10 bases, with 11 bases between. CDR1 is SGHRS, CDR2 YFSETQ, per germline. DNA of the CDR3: TGCGCCAGCAGCTTGGACGGGCAGGGCGAGCAGTTCTTC. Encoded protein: CASSLDGQGEQFF.

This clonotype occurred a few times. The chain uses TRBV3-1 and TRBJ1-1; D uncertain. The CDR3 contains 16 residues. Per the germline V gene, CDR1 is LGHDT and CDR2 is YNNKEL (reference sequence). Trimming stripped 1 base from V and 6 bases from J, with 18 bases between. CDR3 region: CASSQVRAGREAEAFF. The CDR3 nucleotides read TGTGCCAGCAGCCAAGTGAGGGCAGGCCGAGAGGCTGAAGCTTTCTTT.

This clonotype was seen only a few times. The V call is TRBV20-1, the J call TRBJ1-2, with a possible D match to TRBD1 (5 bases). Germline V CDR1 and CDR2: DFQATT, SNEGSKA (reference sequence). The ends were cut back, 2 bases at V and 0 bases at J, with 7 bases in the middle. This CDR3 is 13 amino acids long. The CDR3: CSARPTANYGYTF. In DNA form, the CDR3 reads TGCAGTGCTAGACCGACAGCTAACTATGGCTACACCTTC.

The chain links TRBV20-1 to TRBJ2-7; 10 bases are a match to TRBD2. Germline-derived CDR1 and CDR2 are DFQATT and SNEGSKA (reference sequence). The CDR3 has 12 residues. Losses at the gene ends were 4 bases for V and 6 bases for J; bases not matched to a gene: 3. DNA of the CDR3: TGCAGTGCTAATAGCGGGAGGTTCGAGCAGTACTTC. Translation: CSANSGRFEQYF.

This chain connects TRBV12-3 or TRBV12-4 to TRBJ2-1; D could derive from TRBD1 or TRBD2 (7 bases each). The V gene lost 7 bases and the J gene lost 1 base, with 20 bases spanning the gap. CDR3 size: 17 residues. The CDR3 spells CASNLGGGRGSYNEQFF. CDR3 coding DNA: TGTGCCAGCAACCTGGGAGGGGGCAGGGGGTCCTACAATGAGCAGTTCTTC.

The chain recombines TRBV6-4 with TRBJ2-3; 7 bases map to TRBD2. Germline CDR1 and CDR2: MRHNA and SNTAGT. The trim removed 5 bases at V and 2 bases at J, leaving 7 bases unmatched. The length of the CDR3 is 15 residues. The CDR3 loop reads CASSTSGTYTDTQYF. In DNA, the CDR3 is TGTGCCAGCAGTACGAGCGGGACCTACACAGATACGCAGTATTTT.

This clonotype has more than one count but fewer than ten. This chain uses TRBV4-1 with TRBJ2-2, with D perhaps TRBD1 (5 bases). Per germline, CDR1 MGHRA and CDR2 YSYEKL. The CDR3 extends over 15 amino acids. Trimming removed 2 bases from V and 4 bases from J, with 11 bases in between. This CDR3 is CASSQTNQGTGELFF. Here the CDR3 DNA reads TGCGCCAGCAGCCAAACGAACCAGGGCACCGGGGAGCTGTTTTTT.

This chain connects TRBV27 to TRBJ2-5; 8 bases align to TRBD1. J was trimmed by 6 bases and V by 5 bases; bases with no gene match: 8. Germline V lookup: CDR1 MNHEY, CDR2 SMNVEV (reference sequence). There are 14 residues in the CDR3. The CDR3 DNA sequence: TGTGCCAGCAGTAGGGACAGGACCGGACAGACCCAGTACTTC. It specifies CASSRDRTGQTQYF.

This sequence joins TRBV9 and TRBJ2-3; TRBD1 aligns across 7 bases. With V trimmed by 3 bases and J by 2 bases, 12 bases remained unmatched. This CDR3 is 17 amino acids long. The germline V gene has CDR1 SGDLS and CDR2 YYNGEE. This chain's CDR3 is CASSAGRGQFLTDTQYF. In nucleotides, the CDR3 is TGTGCCAGCAGCGCCGGTCGGGGACAGTTTCTCACAGATACGCAGTATTTT.

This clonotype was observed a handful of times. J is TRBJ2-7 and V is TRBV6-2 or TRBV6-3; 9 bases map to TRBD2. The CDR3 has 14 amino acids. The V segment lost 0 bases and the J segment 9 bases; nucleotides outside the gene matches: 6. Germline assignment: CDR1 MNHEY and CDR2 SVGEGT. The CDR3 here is CASSYSGLAVAQYF. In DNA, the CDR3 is TGTGCCAGCAGTTACTCGGGACTAGCTGTGGCGCAGTACTTC.

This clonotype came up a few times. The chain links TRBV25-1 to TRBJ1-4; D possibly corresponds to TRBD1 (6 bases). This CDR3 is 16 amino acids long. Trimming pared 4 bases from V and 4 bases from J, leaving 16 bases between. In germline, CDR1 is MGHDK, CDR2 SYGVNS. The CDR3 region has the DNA TGTGCCAGCAGTGCATCCCGGACAGTGTTTAATGAAAAACTGTTTTTT. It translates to CASSASRTVFNEKLFF.

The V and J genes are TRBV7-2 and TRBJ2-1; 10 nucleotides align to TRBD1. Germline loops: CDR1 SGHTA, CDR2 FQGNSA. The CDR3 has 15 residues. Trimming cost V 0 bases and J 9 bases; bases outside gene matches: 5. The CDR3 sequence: CASSLARQGAGEQFF. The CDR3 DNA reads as TGTGCCAGCAGCTTAGCTAGACAGGGGGCTGGTGAGCAGTTCTTC.